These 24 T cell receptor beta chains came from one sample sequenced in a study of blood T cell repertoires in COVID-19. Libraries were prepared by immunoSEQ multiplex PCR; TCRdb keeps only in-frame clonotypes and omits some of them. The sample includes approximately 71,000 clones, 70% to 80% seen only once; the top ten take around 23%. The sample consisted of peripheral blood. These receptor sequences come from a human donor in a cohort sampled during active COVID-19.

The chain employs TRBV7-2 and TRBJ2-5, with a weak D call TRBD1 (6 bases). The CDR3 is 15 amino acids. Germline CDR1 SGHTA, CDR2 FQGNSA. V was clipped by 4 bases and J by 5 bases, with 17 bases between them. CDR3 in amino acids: CASSSPLAGAETQYF. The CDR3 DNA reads TGTGCCAGCAGCTCGCCTCTCGCAGGGGCCGAGACCCAGTACTTC.

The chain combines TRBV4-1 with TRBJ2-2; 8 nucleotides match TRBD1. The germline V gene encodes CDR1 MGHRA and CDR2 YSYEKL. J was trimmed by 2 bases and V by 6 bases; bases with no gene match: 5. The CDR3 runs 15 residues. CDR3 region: CASRQGARNTGELFF. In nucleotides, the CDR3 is TGCGCCAGCAGGCAGGGGGCCCGAAACACCGGGGAGCTGTTTTTT.

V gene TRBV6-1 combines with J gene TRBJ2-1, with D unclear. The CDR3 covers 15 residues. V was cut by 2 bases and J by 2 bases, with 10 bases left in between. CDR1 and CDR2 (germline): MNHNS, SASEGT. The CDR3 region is CASSESWPAYNEQFF. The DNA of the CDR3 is TGTGCCAGCAGTGAATCGTGGCCTGCCTACAATGAGCAGTTCTTC.

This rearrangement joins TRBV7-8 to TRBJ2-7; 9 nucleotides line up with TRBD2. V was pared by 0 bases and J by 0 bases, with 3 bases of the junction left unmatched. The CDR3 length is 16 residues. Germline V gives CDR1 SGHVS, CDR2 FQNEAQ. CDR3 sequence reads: CASSLATAGGSYEQYF. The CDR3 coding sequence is TGTGCCAGCAGCTTAGCGACAGCGGGAGGCTCCTACGAGCAGTACTTC.

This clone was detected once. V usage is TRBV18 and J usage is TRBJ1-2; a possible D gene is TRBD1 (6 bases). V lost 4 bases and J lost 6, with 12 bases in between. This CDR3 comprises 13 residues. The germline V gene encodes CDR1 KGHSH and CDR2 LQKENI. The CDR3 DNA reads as TGTGCCAGCTCACACAAAGAGGGGGATGGCTACACCTTC. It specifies CASSHKEGDGYTF.

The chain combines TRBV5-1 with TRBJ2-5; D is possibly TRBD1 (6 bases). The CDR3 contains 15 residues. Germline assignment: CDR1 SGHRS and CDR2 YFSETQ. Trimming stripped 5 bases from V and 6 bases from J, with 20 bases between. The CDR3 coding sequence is TGCGCCAGCAGACCGGGACAAGGGTCCGCACAGACCCAGTACTTC. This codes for CASRPGQGSAQTQYF.

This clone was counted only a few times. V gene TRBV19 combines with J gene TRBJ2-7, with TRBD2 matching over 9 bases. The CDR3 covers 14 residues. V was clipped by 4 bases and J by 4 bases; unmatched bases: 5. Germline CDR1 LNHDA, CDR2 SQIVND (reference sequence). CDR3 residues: CASSTAGGNYEQYF. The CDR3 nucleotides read TGTGCCAGTAGTACAGCGGGGGGAAATTACGAGCAGTACTTC.

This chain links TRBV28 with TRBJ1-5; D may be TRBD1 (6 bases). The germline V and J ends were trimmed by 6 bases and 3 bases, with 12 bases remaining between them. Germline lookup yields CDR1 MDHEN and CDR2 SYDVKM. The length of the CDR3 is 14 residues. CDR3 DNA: TGTGCCAGCAGACAAGGACAGTTCAATCAGCCCCAGCATTTT. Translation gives CASRQGQFNQPQHF.

CDR3: CAWELGTSRQETQYF. The DNA of the CDR3 is TGTGCCTGGGAACTAGGGACTAGCAGGCAAGAGACCCAGTACTTC. The chain couples TRBV30 to TRBJ2-5, with 9 bases identical to TRBD2. Germline CDR1 reads GTSNPN; CDR2 reads SVGIG (reference sequence). V was clipped by 5 bases and J by 2 bases; unmatched bases: 9. This CDR3 is built from 15 residues.

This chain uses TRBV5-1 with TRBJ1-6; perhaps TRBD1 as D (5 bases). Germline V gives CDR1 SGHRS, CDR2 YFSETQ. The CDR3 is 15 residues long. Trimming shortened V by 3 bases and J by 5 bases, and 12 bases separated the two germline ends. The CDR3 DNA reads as TGCGCCAGCAGCTCAAGCCAGGGCAATAATTCACCCCTCCACTTT. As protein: CASSSSQGNNSPLHF.

CDR3 region: CASSPRGRGVATNEKLFF. The CDR3, as DNA: TGTGCCAGTAGCCCCCGGGGCAGGGGAGTCGCAACTAATGAAAAACTGTTTTTT. J is TRBJ1-4 and V is TRBV19; D might be TRBD1 (6 bases). This CDR3 contains 18 residues. V was cut by 6 bases and J by 0 bases, with 20 bases left in between. In germline, CDR1 is LNHDA, CDR2 SQIVND (reference sequence).

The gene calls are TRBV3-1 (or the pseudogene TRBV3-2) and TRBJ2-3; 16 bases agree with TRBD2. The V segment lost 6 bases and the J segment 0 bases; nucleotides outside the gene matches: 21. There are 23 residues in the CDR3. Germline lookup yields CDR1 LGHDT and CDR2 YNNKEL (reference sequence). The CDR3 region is CASRLPFPGLAGGQGVSTDTQYF. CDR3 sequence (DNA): TGTGCCAGCAGGCTCCCTTTCCCGGGACTAGCGGGGGGGCAGGGGGTTAGCACAGATACGCAGTATTTT.

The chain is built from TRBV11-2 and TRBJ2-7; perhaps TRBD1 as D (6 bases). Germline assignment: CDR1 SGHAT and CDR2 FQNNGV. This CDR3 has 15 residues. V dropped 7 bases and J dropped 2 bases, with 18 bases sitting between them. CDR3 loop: CASNLVLGAAYEQYF. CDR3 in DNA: TGTGCCAGCAACTTGGTCTTGGGGGCGGCCTACGAGCAGTACTTC.

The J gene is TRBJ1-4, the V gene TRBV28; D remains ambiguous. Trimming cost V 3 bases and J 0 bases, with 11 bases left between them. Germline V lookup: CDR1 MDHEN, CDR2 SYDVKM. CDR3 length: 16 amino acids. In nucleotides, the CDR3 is TGTGCCAGCAGTTTGAGGGCGGGTGCAACTAATGAAAAACTGTTTTTT. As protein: CASSLRAGATNEKLFF.

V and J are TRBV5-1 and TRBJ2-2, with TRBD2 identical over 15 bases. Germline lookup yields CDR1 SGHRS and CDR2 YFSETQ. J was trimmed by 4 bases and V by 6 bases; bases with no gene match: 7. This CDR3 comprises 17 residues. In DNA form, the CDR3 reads TGCGCCAGCACCGGACTAGCGGGAGGGCGAGGCACCGGGGAGCTGTTTTTT. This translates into CASTGLAGGRGTGELFF.

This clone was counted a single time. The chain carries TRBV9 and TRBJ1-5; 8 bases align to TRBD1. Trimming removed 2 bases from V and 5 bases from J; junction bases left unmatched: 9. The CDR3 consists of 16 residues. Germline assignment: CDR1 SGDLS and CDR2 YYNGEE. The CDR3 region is CASSVGPGGLDQPQHF. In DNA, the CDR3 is TGTGCCAGCAGCGTCGGGCCAGGGGGCTTGGATCAGCCCCAGCATTTT.

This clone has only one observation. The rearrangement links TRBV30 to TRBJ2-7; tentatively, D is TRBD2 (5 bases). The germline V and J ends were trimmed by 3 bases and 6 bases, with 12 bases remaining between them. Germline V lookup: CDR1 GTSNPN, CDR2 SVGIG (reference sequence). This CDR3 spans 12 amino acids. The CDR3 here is CAWRRLAGEQYF. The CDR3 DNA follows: TGTGCCTGGAGAAGGCTAGCAGGCGAGCAGTACTTC. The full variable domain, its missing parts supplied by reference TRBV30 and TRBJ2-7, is SQTIHQWPATLVQPVGSPLSLECTVEGTSNPNLYWYRQAAGRGLQLLFYSVGIGQISSEVPQNLSASRPQDRQFILSSKKLLLSDSGFYLCAWRRLAGEQYFGPGTRLTVT.

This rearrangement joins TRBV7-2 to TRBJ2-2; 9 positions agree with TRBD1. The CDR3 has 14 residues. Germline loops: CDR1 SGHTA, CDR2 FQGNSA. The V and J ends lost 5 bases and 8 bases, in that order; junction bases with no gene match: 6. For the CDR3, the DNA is TGTGCCAGCAGCCAAACAGGGGGCGTGGGGGAGCTGTTTTTT. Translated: CASSQTGGVGELFF.

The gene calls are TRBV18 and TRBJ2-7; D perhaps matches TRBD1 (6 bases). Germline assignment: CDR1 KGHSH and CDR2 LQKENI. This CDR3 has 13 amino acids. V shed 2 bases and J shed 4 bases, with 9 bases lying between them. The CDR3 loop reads CASSPRQGYEQYF. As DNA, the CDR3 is TGTGCCAGCTCACCAAGGCAGGGGTACGAGCAGTACTTC.

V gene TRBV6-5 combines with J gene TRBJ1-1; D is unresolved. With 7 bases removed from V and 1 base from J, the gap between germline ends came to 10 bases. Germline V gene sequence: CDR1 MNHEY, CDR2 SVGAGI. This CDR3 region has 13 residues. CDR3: CASMLLPNTEAFF. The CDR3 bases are TGTGCCAGCATGCTACTCCCGAACACTGAAGCTTTCTTT.

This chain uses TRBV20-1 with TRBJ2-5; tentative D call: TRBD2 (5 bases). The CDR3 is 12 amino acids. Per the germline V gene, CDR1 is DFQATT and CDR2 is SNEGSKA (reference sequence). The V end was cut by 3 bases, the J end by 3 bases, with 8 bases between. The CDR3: CSASLGEETQYF. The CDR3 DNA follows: TGCAGTGCTAGTCTCGGGGAAGAGACCCAGTACTTC.

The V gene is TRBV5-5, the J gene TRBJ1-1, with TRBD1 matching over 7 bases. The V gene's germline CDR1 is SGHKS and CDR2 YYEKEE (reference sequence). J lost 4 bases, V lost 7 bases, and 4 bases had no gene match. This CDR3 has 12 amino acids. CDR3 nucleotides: TGTGCCAGCGGATCAGGGGGCACTGAAGCTTTCTTT. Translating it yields CASGSGGTEAFF.

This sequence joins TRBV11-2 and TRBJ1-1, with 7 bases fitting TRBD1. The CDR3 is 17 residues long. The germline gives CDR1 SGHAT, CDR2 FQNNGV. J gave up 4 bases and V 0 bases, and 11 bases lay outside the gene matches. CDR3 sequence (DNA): TGTGCCAGCAGCTTAGAGGGCGTCGCAGGGGGAAGCACTGAAGCTTTCTTT. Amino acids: CASSLEGVAGGSTEAFF.

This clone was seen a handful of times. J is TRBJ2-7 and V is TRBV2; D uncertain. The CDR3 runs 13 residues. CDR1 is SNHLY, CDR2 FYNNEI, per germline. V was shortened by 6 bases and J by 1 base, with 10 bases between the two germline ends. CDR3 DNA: TGTGCCAGCAGACCGACATTTTCCTACGAGCAGTACTTC. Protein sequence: CASRPTFSYEQYF.